The 2 T cell receptor beta chains listed next were all sequenced from one sample in a study of T cell changes during pregnancy in multiple sclerosis. The data were produced by immunoSEQ multiplex PCR, yet TCRdb's version contains in-frame clones alone and is incomplete. This sample carries 20,000 to 30,000 clones, about 92% of them seen once, and the ten largest clones take 9.4%. Sequenced here: CD8+ T cells from peripheral blood mononuclear cells, sampled in the third trimester of pregnancy. These TCRs come from a female donor in good health, enrolled as a control in a pregnancy study.

The chain is built from TRBV2 and TRBJ2-2, with 9 nucleotides matching TRBD2. CDR3 size: 15 residues. V trimming: 4 bases; J trimming: 6 bases; junction bases outside the gene matches: 6. Germline assignment: CDR1 SNHLY and CDR2 FYNNEI. The CDR3 region is CASSAAGGPPGELFF. The CDR3 region has the DNA TGTGCCAGCAGTGCAGCGGGAGGTCCCCCCGGGGAGCTGTTTTTT.

This chain joins TRBV19 and TRBJ1-1; no firm D call. Deletions cut 7 bases from V and 5 bases from J, with 11 bases between. This CDR3 has 12 residues. The germline V gene encodes CDR1 LNHDA and CDR2 SQIVND (reference sequence). The CDR3 is CASTETGTEAFF. CDR3 bases: TGTGCCAGTACTGAAACGGGGACTGAAGCTTTCTTT.